One and the same sample provided the 6 T cell receptor beta chains below, sequenced in a study of neoadjuvant nivolumab and ipilimumab in lung cancer. Sequencing used immunoSEQ multiplex PCR; TCRdb keeps in-frame clones, though not all of them. The sample shows some 13,000 clones, almost 96% of them seen only once. This sample comprised peripheral blood, obtained after neoadjuvant nivolumab, alone or with ipilimumab, at or shortly before surgery. The source is an adult with non-small cell lung cancer.

The chain recombines TRBV13 with TRBJ2-7, with D possibly being TRBD2 (5 bases). This CDR3 is built from 12 residues. CDR1 is PRHDT and CDR2 is FYEKMQ in the germline V gene (reference sequence). V dropped 8 bases and J dropped 0 bases, with 8 bases sitting between them. The CDR3 sequence: CASRRDSYEQYF. DNA of the CDR3: TGTGCCAGCCGCCGGGACTCCTACGAGCAGTACTTC.

V usage is TRBV27 and J usage is TRBJ2-7; TRBD1 might be the D (5 bases). V shed 5 bases and J shed 6 bases, with 17 bases lying between them. CDR3 size: 14 residues. CDR1 and CDR2 (germline): MNHEY, SMNVEV (reference sequence). CDR3 region: CASSGASYVSEQYF. CDR3 nucleotide sequence: TGTGCCAGCAGTGGGGCGAGTTATGTGAGCGAGCAGTACTTC.

The chain carries TRBV2 and TRBJ2-7; tentatively, D is TRBD1 (6 bases). Trimming removed 9 bases at V and 2 bases at J, with 20 bases between. The CDR3 has 15 amino acids. Germline loops: CDR1 SNHLY, CDR2 FYNNEI. DNA for the CDR3: TGTGCCAGAGAAGATCCCCGGACAGATGCCTACGAGCAGTACTTC. It translates to CAREDPRTDAYEQYF.

V and J are TRBV29-1 and TRBJ1-4; 7 bases agree with TRBD1. This CDR3 region has 13 residues. Germline V gene sequence: CDR1 SQVTM, CDR2 ANQGSEA. The V gene end was trimmed by 4 bases and the J gene end by 7 bases; junction bases not matched to a gene: 6. The CDR3 loop reads CSVVGRGGEKLFF. In DNA form, the CDR3 reads TGCAGCGTTGTCGGCAGGGGGGGTGAAAAACTGTTTTTT. The full variable domain, its missing parts supplied by reference TRBV29-1 and TRBJ1-4, is SAVISQKPSRDICQRGTSLTIQCQVDSQVTMMFWYRQQPGQSLTLIATANQGSEATYESGFVIDKFPISRPNLTFSTLTVSNMSPEDSSIYLCSVVGRGGEKLFFGSGTQLSVL.

This chain uses TRBV30 with TRBJ1-4; unclear D gene. V lost 2 bases and J lost 5, with 6 bases in between. In germline, CDR1 is GTSNPN, CDR2 SVGIG (reference sequence). This CDR3 has 12 amino acids. CDR3 residues: CAWSPRNEKLFF. CDR3 DNA sequence: TGTGCCTGGAGTCCAAGGAATGAAAAACTGTTTTTT.

The chain is built from TRBV7-9 and TRBJ2-7, with D possibly being TRBD1 (6 bases). Trimming cost V 1 base and J 5 bases, with 18 bases left between them. This CDR3 is built from 16 residues. Germline V CDR1 and CDR2: SEHNR, FQNEAQ (reference sequence). The CDR3 bases are TGTGCCAGCAGCTTAGGGGCCGTAACAGGGAACCACGAGCAGTACTTC. Its protein product is CASSLGAVTGNHEQYF.